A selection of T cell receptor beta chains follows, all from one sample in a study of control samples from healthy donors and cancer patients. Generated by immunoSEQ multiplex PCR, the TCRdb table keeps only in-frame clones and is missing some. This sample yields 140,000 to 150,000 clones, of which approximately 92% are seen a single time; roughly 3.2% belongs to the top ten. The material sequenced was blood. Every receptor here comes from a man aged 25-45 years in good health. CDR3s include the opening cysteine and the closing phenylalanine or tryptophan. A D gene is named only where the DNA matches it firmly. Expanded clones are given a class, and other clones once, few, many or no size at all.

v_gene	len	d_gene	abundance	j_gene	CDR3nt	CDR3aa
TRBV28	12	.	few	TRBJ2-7	TGTGCCAGCAGTTTTCAGAACTACGAGCAGTACTTC	CASSFQNYEQYF
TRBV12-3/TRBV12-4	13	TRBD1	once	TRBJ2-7	TGTGCCAGGGGACAGGGGGTTTCCTACGAGCAGTACTTC	CARGQGVSYEQYF
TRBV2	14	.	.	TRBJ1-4	TGTGCCAGCATGTCCGGGCGGCCTAATGAAAAACTGTTTTTT	CASMSGRPNEKLFF
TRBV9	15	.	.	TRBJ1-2	TGTGCCAGCAGCGTAGAAAGCCTCAACCTCTATGGCTACACCTTC	CASSVESLNLYGYTF
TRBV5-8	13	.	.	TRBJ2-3	TGTGCCAGCAGCTTGGGGTCGATGCAATCTCAGTATTTT	CASSLGSMQSQYF
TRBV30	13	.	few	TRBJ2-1	TGTGCCTGGAGTATCCTACAGGGAGGTGAGCAGTTCTTC	CAWSILQGGEQFF
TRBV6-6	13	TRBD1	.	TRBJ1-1	TGTGCCAGCAGTAAGGACAGGGCCACTGAAGCTTTCTTT	CASSKDRATEAFF
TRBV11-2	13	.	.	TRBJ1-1	TGTGCCAGCAGCGAGACCAGGGTTACTGAAGCTTTCTTT	CASSETRVTEAFF
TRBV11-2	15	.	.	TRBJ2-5	TGTGCCAGCAGCTCTACGGGAACACCCAGGGAGACCCAGTACTTC	CASSSTGTPRETQYF
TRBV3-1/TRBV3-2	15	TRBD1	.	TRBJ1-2	TGTGCCAGCAGCCAAGATTTACAGGGGGTAGATGGCTACACCTTC	CASSQDLQGVDGYTF
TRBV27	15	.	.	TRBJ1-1	TGTGCCAGCAGTTTATCACAGACTGGGAACACTGAAGCTTTCTTT	CASSLSQTGNTEAFF
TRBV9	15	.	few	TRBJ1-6	TGTGCCAGCAGCGTAGGGGGGAACGGTAATTCACCCCTCCACTTT	CASSVGGNGNSPLHF
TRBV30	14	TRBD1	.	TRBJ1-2	TGTGCCTGGAGTGTAGGAGGGGGCGGTCGGGGCTACACCTTC	CAWSVGGGGRGYTF
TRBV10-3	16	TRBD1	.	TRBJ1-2	TGTGCCATCAGTGAGTTGAGGACAGGGGGTAACTATGGCTACACCTTC	CAISELRTGGNYGYTF
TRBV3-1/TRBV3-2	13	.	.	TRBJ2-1	TGTGCCAGCAGCCAAGATCCCCGCAATGAGCAGTTCTTC	CASSQDPRNEQFF
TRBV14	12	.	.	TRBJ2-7	TGTGCCAGCAGCCAGGGAACCTACGAGCAGTACTTC	CASSQGTYEQYF
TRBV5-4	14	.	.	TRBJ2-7	TGTGCCAGCAGCTTGGTGCCAGGGGCCTACGAGCAGTACTTC	CASSLVPGAYEQYF
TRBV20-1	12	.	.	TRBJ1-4	TGCAGTGCTAGTCAGCCTAATGAAAAACTGTTTTTT	CSASQPNEKLFF
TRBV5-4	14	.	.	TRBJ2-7	TGTGCCAGCAGCTTCGACAGGAGCTCCTACGAGCAGTACTTC	CASSFDRSSYEQYF
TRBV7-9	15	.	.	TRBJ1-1	TGTGCCAGCGGCGACTTAGGGGGTTGGGTCACTGAAGCTTTCTTT	CASGDLGGWVTEAFF
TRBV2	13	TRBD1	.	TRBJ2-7	TGTGCCAGCCGTTGGATAACAGGGGGCGAGCAGTACTTC	CASRWITGGEQYF
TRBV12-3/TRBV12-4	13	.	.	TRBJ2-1	TGTGCCAGCAGTTTAGGCAGCCTCGCTGAGCAGTTCTTC	CASSLGSLAEQFF
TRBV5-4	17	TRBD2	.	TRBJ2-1	TGTGCCAGCAGCCCGGGACTAGCGGGGGGACAATACAATGAGCAGTTCTTC	CASSPGLAGGQYNEQFF
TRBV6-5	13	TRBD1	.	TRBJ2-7	TGTGCCAGCAGTTACGACAGGGACTACGAGCAGTACTTC	CASSYDRDYEQYF
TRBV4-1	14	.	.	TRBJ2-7	TGCGCCAGCAGCCAAGACAGGGGAAACTACGAGCAGTACTTC	CASSQDRGNYEQYF
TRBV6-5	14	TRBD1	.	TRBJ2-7	TGTGCCAGCAGGGGACAGGGGGTGACCTACGAGCAGTACTTC	CASRGQGVTYEQYF
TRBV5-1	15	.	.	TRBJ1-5	TGCGCCAGCAGCTTGCTTGGGGGGGCAACCCAGCCCCAGCATTTT	CASSLLGGATQPQHF
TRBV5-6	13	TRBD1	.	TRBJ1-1	TGTGCCAGCAGCTTTGGCAGGGGGCCTGAAGCTTTCTTT	CASSFGRGPEAFF